Listed here are 30 T cell receptor beta chains from one sample, sequenced in a study of T cell responses to AZD1222 COVID-19 vaccine. The table came from immunoSEQ multiplex PCR; TCRdb's copy has only in-frame clones and leaves some out. The sample has fewer than 200,000 clones; 80% to 95% are singletons. Sequences were derived from peripheral blood, sampled 28 days after the second AZD1222 dose. These receptors all stem from an adult who received the AZD1222 COVID-19 vaccine.

V usage is TRBV5-5 and J usage is TRBJ1-6; 8 bases are a match to TRBD1. This CDR3 comprises 15 residues. Germline values: CDR1 SGHKS, CDR2 YYEKEE (reference sequence). The V gene end was trimmed by 2 bases and the J gene end by 7 bases; junction bases not matched to a gene: 5. Here the CDR3 DNA reads TGTGCCAGCAGCTTAAGGCCAGGGGGCAATTCACCCCTCCACTTT. Its protein product is CASSLRPGGNSPLHF.

The V call is TRBV18, the J call TRBJ1-2; 9 positions match TRBD1. V was pared by 6 bases and J by 8 bases, with 13 bases of the junction left unmatched. CDR3 length equals 15 residues. Germline values: CDR1 KGHSH, CDR2 LQKENI. CDR3 sequence (DNA): TGTGCCAGCTCGAAACTCGAACAGGGGGCGGACGGCTACACCTTC. Translated, it gives CASSKLEQGADGYTF.

The CDR3 protein is CATMTGGLNTEAFF. The CDR3 coding sequence is TGTGCCACCATGACAGGGGGCTTGAACACTGAAGCTTTCTTT. The chain joins TRBV24-1 to TRBJ1-1; 10 bases align to TRBD1. J gave up 0 bases and V 8 bases, and 2 bases lay outside the gene matches. The CDR3 loop spans 14 amino acids. The germline CDR1 and CDR2 sequences are KGHDR and SFDVKD.

This chain links TRBV19 with TRBJ2-3; D is ambiguous. Trimming removed 6 bases from V and 6 bases from J, with 7 bases in between. The CDR3 covers 11 residues. Germline CDR1 reads LNHDA; CDR2 reads SQIVND (reference sequence). The CDR3 sequence is CASSRWDTQYF. The CDR3 nucleotides are TGTGCCAGTAGCCGGTGGGATACGCAGTATTTT.

The genes are TRBV28 and TRBJ2-7; 10 bases are shared with TRBD1. The germline CDR1 and CDR2 sequences are MDHEN and SYDVKM. The CDR3 covers 17 residues. J lost 7 bases, V lost 5 bases, and 17 bases had no gene match. CDR3 region: CASSPPLPGQGSREQYF. The CDR3 nucleotides are TGTGCCAGCAGTCCACCCCTACCGGGACAGGGGTCAAGGGAGCAGTACTTC.

This chain connects TRBV10-2 to TRBJ2-2; D is ambiguous. The CDR3 runs 14 residues. V lost 6 bases and J lost 2, with 10 bases in between. The V gene's germline CDR1 is WSHSY and CDR2 SAAADI. DNA of the CDR3: TGCGCCAGCAGCCCCACTCCTAACACCGGGGAGCTGTTTTTT. Amino acid sequence: CASSPTPNTGELFF.

V gene TRBV6-2 or TRBV6-3 combines with J gene TRBJ1-1; D gene uncertain. Trimming took off 4 bases at V and 1 base at J, with 16 bases between the two ends. This CDR3 contains 16 residues. The V gene's germline CDR1 is MNHEY and CDR2 SVGEGT. CDR3 sequence (DNA): TGTGCCAGCAGTTCACGAGTTGGGCCAGGGAACACTGAAGCTTTCTTT. This encodes CASSSRVGPGNTEAFF.

The chain uses TRBV18 and TRBJ1-2; perhaps TRBD1 as D (5 bases). The germline V and J ends were trimmed by 1 base and 6 bases, with 9 bases remaining between them. The CDR3 is 13 amino acids. From germline, CDR1 is KGHSH and CDR2 LQKENI. CDR3 bases: TGTGCCAGCTCACCACAGGGGTTAGATGGCTACACCTTC. Encoded protein: CASSPQGLDGYTF. Full variable domain (remainder filled in from reference TRBV18 and TRBJ1-2): NAGVMQNPRHLVRRRGQEARLRCSPMKGHSHVYWYRQLPEEGLKFMVYLQKENIIDESGMPKERFSAEFPKEGPSILRIQQVVRGDSAAYFCASSPQGLDGYTFGSGTRLTVV.

The chain carries TRBV18 and TRBJ2-3; D not resolved. Looked up from germline, CDR1 is KGHSH and CDR2 is LQKENI. This CDR3 comprises 15 residues. Trimming pared 3 bases from V and 3 bases from J, leaving 13 bases between. The DNA of the CDR3 is TGTGCCAGCTCACCCGAAAGGTTGGGGACAGATACGCAGTATTTT. Amino acid sequence: CASSPERLGTDTQYF.

This sequence joins TRBV20-1 and TRBJ1-2; no reliable D call. CDR1 and CDR2 from the germline V gene are DFQATT and SNEGSKA (reference sequence). This CDR3 has 9 amino acids. Trimming took 7 bases from V and 13 from J, leaving 13 bases between them. The CDR3 nucleotides read TGCAGTGTAAAGGGATTAAGCACCTTC. It yields the protein CSVKGLSTF.

The CDR3 nucleotides are TGTGCCAGCAAAACCCGACAGGGCGCAGATACGCAGTATTTT. Translating it yields CASKTRQGADTQYF. The V and J genes are TRBV6-5 and TRBJ2-3; 7 bases line up with TRBD1. J was trimmed by 4 bases and V by 7 bases; bases with no gene match: 8. This CDR3 contains 14 residues. The germline gives CDR1 MNHEY, CDR2 SVGAGI.

This clone has just one count. The V and J genes are TRBV25-1 and TRBJ1-4, with 7 bases lining up with TRBD1. This CDR3 region has 13 residues. The junction had 2 bases not matched to a gene; V was cut back by 6 bases and J by 4 bases. The germline CDR1 and CDR2 sequences are MGHDK and SYGVNS. As DNA, the CDR3 is TGTGCCAGCAGACAGGGGAATAATGAAAAACTGTTTTTT. Its protein is CASRQGNNEKLFF.

In this sample, this clone turned up once. J is TRBJ2-5 and V is TRBV27, with D perhaps TRBD2 (5 bases). Trimming left V 4 bases short and J 3 bases short, with 18 bases between. The CDR3 is 16 amino acids. The germline V gene has CDR1 MNHEY and CDR2 SMNVEV (reference sequence). CDR3 in amino acids: CASSWLAGGRKETQYF. The CDR3, as DNA: TGTGCCAGCAGTTGGCTTGCTGGCGGGCGCAAAGAGACCCAGTACTTC.

The chain has TRBV4-3 and TRBJ2-7; 8 nucleotides line up with TRBD1. CDR3 length equals 15 residues. V lost 4 bases, J lost 6 bases, and 11 bases stayed unmatched. Per the germline V gene, CDR1 is LGHNA and CDR2 is YSLEER. Written as DNA, the CDR3 is TGCGCCAGCAGCCCAGGGGTCGGACAGGGAAGCGAGCAGTACTTC. It is translated as CASSPGVGQGSEQYF.

The chain couples TRBV4-2 to TRBJ2-4, with TRBD2 matching over 9 bases. V shed 4 bases and J 0 bases; nucleotides not matched to a gene: 4. Germline V lookup: CDR1 LGHNA, CDR2 YNFKEQ. CDR3 length equals 16 residues. CDR3 loop: CASSPRLAEAKNIQYF. CDR3 DNA sequence: TGTGCCAGCAGCCCTAGACTAGCGGAAGCCAAAAACATTCAGTACTTC.

This clone appeared once. The chain carries TRBV24-1 and TRBJ2-2; 7 positions match TRBD1. CDR1 is KGHDR and CDR2 is SFDVKD in the germline V gene. CDR3 length: 15 residues. Trimming cost V 9 bases and J 1 base; bases outside gene matches: 7. This CDR3 reads CATGPGQLNTGELFF. Here the CDR3 DNA reads TGTGCCACCGGACCGGGACAGTTGAACACCGGGGAGCTGTTTTTT.

The rearrangement uses TRBV9 and TRBJ1-2; D might be TRBD1 (5 bases). CDR1 is SGDLS, CDR2 YYNGEE, per germline. This CDR3 region has 16 residues. Trimming removed 0 bases at V and 6 bases at J, with 18 bases between. This chain's CDR3 is CASSVATPVGVDGYTF. The CDR3 coding sequence is TGTGCCAGCAGCGTAGCTACACCAGTGGGGGTCGATGGCTACACCTTC.

The chain is built from TRBV5-1 and TRBJ2-7, with TRBD2 matching over 10 bases. V lost 4 bases and J lost 0; bases outside the gene matches: 4. CDR1 and CDR2 (germline): SGHRS, YFSETQ. The CDR3 has 15 residues. CDR3 sequence: CASSKLAGLSYEQYF. The CDR3, as DNA: TGCGCCAGCAGCAAACTAGCGGGACTCTCCTACGAGCAGTACTTC.

This rearrangement joins TRBV4-2 to TRBJ1-2; D unresolved. The CDR3 covers 11 residues. CDR1 LGHNA and CDR2 YNFKEQ come from the germline V gene. Trimming pared 4 bases from V and 8 bases from J, leaving 8 bases between. As DNA, the CDR3 is TGTGCCAGCAGCCGTTCATCGGGCTACACCTTC. Translating gives CASSRSSGYTF.

V and J are TRBV2 and TRBJ1-1, with a possible D match to TRBD1 (5 bases). This CDR3 has 14 amino acids. The germline CDR1 and CDR2 sequences are SNHLY and FYNNEI. With 6 bases removed from V and 0 bases from J, the gap between germline ends came to 11 bases. CDR3: CASSPRRVNTEAFF. DNA for the CDR3: TGTGCCAGCAGCCCTCGCAGGGTGAACACTGAAGCTTTCTTT.

This chain connects TRBV25-1 to TRBJ1-1; no definite D call. Germline CDR1 is MGHDK and CDR2 is SYGVNS. The CDR3 extends over 14 amino acids. The V and J ends lost 6 bases and 6 bases respectively, with 17 bases between them. CDR3 in DNA: TGTGCCAGCAGCTACCACAGTGACATCGCTGAAGCTTTCTTT. Its protein product is CASSYHSDIAEAFF.

This clone was found once. The chain has TRBV3-1 (or the pseudogene TRBV3-2) and TRBJ2-2; unclear D gene. V was shortened by 7 bases and J by 0 bases, with 12 bases between the two germline ends. The CDR3 totals 15 residues. Germline-derived CDR1 and CDR2 are LGHDT and YNNKEL (reference sequence). The CDR3 bases are TGTGCCAGCACCCATTTCGGCGCGAACACCGGGGAGCTGTTTTTT. The encoded protein is CASTHFGANTGELFF.

The sample holds a few counts of this clone. This rearrangement joins TRBV24-1 to TRBJ2-3; D may match TRBD1 or TRBD2 (6 bases each). The CDR3 loop spans 16 amino acids. Germline values: CDR1 KGHDR, CDR2 SFDVKD. Trimming stripped 3 bases from V and 2 bases from J, with 14 bases between. The CDR3 nucleotides are TGTGCCACCAGTGATGGGGGGCGCGGGCACACAGATACGCAGTATTTT. This encodes CATSDGGRGHTDTQYF.

The chain employs TRBV6-5 and TRBJ1-1, with D possibly matching TRBD1 (5 bases). Trimming removed 7 bases from V and 0 bases from J, with 9 bases in between. The CDR3 has 13 residues. Germline-derived CDR1 and CDR2 are MNHEY and SVGAGI. CDR3 amino acids: CASKGKMNTEAFF. CDR3 bases: TGTGCCAGCAAGGGGAAAATGAACACTGAAGCTTTCTTT.

This chain links TRBV6-1 with TRBJ1-5, with D hard to call. This CDR3 has 16 residues. From germline, CDR1 is MNHNS and CDR2 SASEGT. Trimming removed 0 bases from V and 1 base from J, with 10 bases in between. The CDR3 DNA reads as TGTGCCAGCAGTGAAGCGATCGGGGTGAGCAATCAGCCCCAGCATTTT. Protein: CASSEAIGVSNQPQHF.

The chain links TRBV30 to TRBJ1-6, with TRBD1 as a possible D gene (6 bases). CDR1 GTSNPN and CDR2 SVGIG come from the germline V gene (reference sequence). V lost 3 bases to trimming and J lost 0 bases, with 15 bases between them. This CDR3 is 17 amino acids long. The CDR3 loop reads CAWRSGTSGSYNSPLHF. Written as DNA, the CDR3 is TGTGCCTGGAGAAGCGGGACATCGGGCTCCTATAATTCACCCCTCCACTTT. Looking up the rest from reference TRBV30 and TRBJ1-6 gives the full variable domain: SQTIHQWPATLVQPVGSPLSLECTVEGTSNPNLYWYRQAAGRGLQLLFYSVGIGQISSEVPQNLSASRPQDRQFILSSKKLLLSDSGFYLCAWRSGTSGSYNSPLHFGNGTRLTVT.

V gene TRBV18 combines with J gene TRBJ1-4; possibly TRBD1 for D (5 bases). Germline CDR1 reads KGHSH; CDR2 reads LQKENI. The CDR3 has 13 amino acids. V lost 6 bases to trimming and J lost 3 bases, with 8 bases between them. CDR3 sequence reads: CASSSGPNEKLFF. The CDR3 coding sequence is TGTGCCAGCTCGTCGGGACCTAATGAAAAACTGTTTTTT.

This rearrangement joins TRBV3-1 (or the pseudogene TRBV3-2) to TRBJ1-2, with D perhaps TRBD1 (6 bases). V gave up 1 base and J gave up 4 bases, with 10 bases separating them. Germline V lookup: CDR1 LGHDT, CDR2 YNNKEL (reference sequence). This CDR3 has 14 residues. The CDR3 sequence is CASSQGQGTYGYTF. Written as DNA, the CDR3 is TGTGCCAGCAGCCAAGGGCAGGGGACCTATGGCTACACCTTC.

This clone was observed once. V and J are TRBV7-3 and TRBJ2-1, with 10 bases that match TRBD2. This CDR3 comprises 17 residues. The ends lost 6 bases at V and 4 bases at J; junction bases unmatched: 12. Germline V gene lookup returns CDR1 SGHTA and CDR2 FQGTGA. The CDR3 here is CASSPTSGKNSYNEQFF. CDR3 sequence (DNA): TGTGCCAGCAGTCCTACTAGCGGGAAAAATTCGTACAATGAGCAGTTCTTC.

The chain links TRBV6-5 to TRBJ1-1; D unclear. V shed 7 bases and J shed 1 base, with 16 bases lying between them. The CDR3 runs 15 residues. The V gene's germline CDR1 is MNHEY and CDR2 SVGAGI. The CDR3 region is CASTPQRGGNTEAFF. In DNA form, the CDR3 reads TGTGCCAGCACCCCTCAGCGGGGAGGGAACACTGAAGCTTTCTTT.